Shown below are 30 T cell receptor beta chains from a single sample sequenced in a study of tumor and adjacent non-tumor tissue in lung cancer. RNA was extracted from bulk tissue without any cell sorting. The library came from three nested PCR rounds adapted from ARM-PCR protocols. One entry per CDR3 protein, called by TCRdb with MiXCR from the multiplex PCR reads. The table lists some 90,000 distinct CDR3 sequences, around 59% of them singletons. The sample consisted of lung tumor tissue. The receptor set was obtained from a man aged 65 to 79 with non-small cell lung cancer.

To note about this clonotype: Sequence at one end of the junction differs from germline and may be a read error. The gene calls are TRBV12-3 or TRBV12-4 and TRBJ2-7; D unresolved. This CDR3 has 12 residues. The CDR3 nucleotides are TGTACCAGCAGTCCGATATACTACGAGGAGTACTTC. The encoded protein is CTSSPIYYEEYF.

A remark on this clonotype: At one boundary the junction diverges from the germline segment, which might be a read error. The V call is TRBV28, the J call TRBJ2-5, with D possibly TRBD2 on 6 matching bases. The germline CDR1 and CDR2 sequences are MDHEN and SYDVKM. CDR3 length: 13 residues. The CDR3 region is CVSSSTSTETQYF. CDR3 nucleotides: TGTGTCAGCAGCTCCACTAGCACGGAGACCCAGTACTTC.

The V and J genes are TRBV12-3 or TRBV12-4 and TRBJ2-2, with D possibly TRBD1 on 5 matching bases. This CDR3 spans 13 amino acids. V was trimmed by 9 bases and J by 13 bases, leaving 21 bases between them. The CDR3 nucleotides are TGTGCCAGTAGCAGGGTTCGCGCCGGTGGGCTGTTTTTT. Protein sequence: CASSRVRAGGLFF.

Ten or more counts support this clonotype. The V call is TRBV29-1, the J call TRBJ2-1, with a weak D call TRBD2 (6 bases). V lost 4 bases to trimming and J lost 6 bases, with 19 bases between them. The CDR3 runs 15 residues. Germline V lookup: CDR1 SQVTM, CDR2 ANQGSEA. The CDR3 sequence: CSVGGGAGFPNEQFF. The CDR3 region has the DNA TGCAGCGTTGGAGGAGGGGCAGGTTTCCCCAATGAGCAGTTCTTC.

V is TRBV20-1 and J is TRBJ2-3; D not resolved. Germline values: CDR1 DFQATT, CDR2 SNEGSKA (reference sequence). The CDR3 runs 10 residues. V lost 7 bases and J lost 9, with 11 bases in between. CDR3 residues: CSVHTNTQYF. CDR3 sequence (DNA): TGCAGTGTCCACACAAACACGCAGTATTTT.

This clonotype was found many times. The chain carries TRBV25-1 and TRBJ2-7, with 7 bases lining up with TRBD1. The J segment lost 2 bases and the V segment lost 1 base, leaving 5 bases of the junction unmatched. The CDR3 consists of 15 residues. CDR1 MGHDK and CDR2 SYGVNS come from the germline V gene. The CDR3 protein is CASSESGQKAYEQYF. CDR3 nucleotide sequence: TGTGCCAGCAGTGAATCGGGACAGAAGGCCTACGAGCAGTACTTC.

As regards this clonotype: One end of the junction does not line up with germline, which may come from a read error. This CDR3 is CTSNGATGISTDTQYF. In nucleotides, the CDR3 is TGCACCAGCAACGGGGCCACAGGGATCAGCACAGATACGCAGTATTTT. The chain is built from TRBV4-1 and TRBJ2-3, with D possibly TRBD1 on 6 matching bases. The germline CDR1 and CDR2 sequences are MGHRA and YSYEKL. There are 16 residues in the CDR3.

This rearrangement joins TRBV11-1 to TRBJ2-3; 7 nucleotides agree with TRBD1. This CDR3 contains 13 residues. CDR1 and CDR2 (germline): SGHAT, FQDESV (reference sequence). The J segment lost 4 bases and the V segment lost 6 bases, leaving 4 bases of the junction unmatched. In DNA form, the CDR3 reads TGTGCCAGCAGTGGGACAGTGCCAGATACGCAGTATTTT. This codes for CASSGTVPDTQYF.

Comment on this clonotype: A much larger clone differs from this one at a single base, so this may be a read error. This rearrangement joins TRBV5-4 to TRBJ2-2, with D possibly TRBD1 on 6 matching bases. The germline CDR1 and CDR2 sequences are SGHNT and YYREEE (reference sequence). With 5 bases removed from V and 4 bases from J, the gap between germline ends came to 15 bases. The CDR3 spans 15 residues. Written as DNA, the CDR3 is TGTGCCAGCAGATACGACAGGCTCGGCACCGGGGAGCTGTTTTTT. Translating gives CASRYDRLGTGELFF.

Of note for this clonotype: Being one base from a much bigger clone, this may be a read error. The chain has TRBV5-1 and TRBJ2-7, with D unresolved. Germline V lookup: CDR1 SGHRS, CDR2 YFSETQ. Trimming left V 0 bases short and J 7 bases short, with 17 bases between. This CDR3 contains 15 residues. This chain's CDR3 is CASSLGDLPAGEQYF. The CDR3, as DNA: TGCGCCAGCAGCTTGGGGGATCTTCCGGCTGGAGAGCAGTACTTC.

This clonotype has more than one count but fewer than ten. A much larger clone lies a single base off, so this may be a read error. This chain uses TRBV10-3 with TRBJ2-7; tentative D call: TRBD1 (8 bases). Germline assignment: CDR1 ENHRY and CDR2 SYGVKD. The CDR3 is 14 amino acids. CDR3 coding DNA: TGTACCATCAGGCGGGGGACAGGCGAGTACGAGCAGTACTTC. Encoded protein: CTIRRGTGEYEQYF.

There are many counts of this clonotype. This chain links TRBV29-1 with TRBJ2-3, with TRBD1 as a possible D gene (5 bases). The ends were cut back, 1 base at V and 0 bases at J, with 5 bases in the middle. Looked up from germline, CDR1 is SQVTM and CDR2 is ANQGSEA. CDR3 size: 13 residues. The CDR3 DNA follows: TGCAGCGTTGAAGGGACAAGCACAGATACGCAGTATTTT. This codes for CSVEGTSTDTQYF.

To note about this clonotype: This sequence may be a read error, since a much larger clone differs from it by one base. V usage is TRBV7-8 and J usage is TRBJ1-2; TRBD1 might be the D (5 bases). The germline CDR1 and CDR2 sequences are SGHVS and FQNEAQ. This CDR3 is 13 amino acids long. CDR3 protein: CVSSPTGPLGYTF. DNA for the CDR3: TGTGTCAGCAGCCCCACAGGACCCTTGGGCTACACCTTC.

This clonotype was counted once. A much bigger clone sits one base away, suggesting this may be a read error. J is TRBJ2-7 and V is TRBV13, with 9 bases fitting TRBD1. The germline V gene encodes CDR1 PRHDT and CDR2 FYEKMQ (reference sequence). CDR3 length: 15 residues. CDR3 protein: CPSSFRDREGYEQYF. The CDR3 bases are TGTCCCAGCAGCTTCCGGGACAGGGAAGGATACGAGCAGTACTTC.

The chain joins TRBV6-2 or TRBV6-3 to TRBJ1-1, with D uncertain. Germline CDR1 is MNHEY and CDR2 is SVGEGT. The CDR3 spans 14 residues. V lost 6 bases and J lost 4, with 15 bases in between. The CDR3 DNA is TGTGCCAGCAGGCGTGGCTACGCGGGCACTGAAGCTTTCTTT. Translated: CASRRGYAGTEAFF.

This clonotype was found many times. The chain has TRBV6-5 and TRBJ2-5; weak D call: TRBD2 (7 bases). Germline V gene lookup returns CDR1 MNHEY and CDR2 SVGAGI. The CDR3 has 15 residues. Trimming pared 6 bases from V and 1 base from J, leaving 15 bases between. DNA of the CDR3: TGTGCCAGCAGAGGGGGGGGGGTAGGCCAAGAGACCCAGTACTTC. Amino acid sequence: CASRGGGVGQETQYF.

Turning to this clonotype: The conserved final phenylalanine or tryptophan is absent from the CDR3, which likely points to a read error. This chain's CDR3 is CASTEKLNTEAFL. DNA for the CDR3: TGTGCCAGTACAGAAAAATTGAACACTGAAGCTTTCCTT. V usage is TRBV6-6 and J usage is TRBJ1-1, with D unclear. The CDR3 spans 13 residues. V dropped 9 bases and J dropped 0 bases, with 11 bases sitting between them. Per germline, CDR1 MNHNY and CDR2 SVGAGI (reference sequence).

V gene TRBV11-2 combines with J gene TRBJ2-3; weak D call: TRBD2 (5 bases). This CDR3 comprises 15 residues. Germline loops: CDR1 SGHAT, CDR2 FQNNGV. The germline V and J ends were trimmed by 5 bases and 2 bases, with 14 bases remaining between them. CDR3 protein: CASSQIEGVTDTQYF. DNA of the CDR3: TGTGCCAGCAGCCAAATCGAGGGAGTCACAGATACGCAGTATTTT.

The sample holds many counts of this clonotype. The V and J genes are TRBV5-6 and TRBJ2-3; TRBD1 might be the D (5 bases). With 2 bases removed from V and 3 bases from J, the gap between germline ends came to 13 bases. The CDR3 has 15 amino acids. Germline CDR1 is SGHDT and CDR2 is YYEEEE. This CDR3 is CASSFGPSGTDTQYF. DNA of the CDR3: TGTGCCAGCAGCTTCGGGCCCTCAGGGACAGATACGCAGTATTTT.

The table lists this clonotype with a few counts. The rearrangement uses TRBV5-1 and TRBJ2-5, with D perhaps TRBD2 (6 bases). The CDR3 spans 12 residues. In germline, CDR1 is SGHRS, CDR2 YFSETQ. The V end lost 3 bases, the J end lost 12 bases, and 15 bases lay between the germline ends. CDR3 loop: CASSSGEWPEYF. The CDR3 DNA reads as TGCGCCAGCAGCTCGGGGGAGTGGCCCGAGTACTTC.

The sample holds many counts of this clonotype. The CDR3 nucleotides read TGTGCCATCACCACTTCGGTGAACACTGAAGCTTTCTTT. Translating gives CAITTSVNTEAFF. The chain is built from TRBV10-3 and TRBJ1-1; D remains unclear. The CDR3 covers 13 residues. CDR1 and CDR2 from the germline V gene are ENHRY and SYGVKD. Trimming took off 7 bases at V and 0 bases at J, with 9 bases between the two ends.

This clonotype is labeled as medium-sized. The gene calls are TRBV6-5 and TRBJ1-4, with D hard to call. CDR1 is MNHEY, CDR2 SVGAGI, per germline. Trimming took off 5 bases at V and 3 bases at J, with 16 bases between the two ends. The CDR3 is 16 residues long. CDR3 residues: CASSALRRGANEKLFF. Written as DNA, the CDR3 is TGTGCCAGCAGTGCCCTTAGGAGAGGTGCTAATGAAAAACTGTTTTTT.

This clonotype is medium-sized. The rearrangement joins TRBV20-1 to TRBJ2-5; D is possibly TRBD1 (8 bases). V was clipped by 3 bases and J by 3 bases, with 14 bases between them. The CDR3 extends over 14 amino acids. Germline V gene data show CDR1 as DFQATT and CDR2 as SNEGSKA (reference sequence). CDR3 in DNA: TGCAGTGCTAGGGACAGGGAGGGGAAAGAGACCCAGTACTTC. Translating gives CSARDREGKETQYF.

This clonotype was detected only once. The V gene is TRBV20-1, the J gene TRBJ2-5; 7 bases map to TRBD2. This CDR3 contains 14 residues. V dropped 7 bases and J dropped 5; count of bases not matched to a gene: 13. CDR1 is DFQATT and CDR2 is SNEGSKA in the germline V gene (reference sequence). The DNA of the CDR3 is TGCAGTGTCAGGAGCGGGGATAGATGGGAGACCCAGTACTTC. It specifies CSVRSGDRWETQYF.

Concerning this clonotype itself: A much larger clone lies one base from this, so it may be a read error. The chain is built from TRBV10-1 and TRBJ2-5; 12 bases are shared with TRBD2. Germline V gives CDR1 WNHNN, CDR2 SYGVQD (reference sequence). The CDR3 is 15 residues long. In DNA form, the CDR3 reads TGCGCCAACAGTAGCGCCGGGACTAGCGGGGAGACCCAGTACTTC. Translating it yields CANSSAGTSGETQYF.

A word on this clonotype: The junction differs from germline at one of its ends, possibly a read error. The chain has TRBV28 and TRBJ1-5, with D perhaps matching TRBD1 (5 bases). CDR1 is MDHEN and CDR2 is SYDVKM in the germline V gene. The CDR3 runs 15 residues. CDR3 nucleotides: TGTGCCAACAGTAGCCGGGACCAGGCATATCAGCCCCGGCATTTT. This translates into CANSSRDQAYQPRHF.

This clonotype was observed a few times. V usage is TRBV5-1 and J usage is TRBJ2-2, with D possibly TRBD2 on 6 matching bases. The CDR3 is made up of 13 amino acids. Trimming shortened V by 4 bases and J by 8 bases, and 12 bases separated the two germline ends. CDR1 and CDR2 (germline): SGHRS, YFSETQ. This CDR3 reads CASSLDYQGELFF. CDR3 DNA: TGCGCCAGCAGCCTGGACTACCAAGGGGAGCTGTTTTTT. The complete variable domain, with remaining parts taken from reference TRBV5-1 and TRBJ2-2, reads KAGVTQTPRYLIKTRGQQVTLSCSPISGHRSVSWYQQTPGQGLQFLFEYFSETQRNKGNFPGRFSGRQFSNSRSEMNVSTLELGDSALYLCASSLDYQGELFFGEGSRLTVL.

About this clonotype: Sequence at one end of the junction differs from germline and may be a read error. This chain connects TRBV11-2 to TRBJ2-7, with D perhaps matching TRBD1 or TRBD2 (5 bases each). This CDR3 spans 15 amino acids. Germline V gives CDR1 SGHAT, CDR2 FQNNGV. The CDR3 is CTSSLDIARGSGRYF. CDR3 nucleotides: TGTACCAGCAGCTTAGATATAGCGAGGGGCTCCGGTCGGTACTTC.

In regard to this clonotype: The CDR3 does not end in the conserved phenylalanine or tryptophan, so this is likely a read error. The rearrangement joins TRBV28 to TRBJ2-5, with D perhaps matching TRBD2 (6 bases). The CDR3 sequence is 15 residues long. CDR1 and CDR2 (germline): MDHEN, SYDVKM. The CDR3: CASSLHSESRETQYV. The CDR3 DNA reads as TGTGCCAGCAGTTTACACAGTGAGAGTCGGGAGACGCAGTACGTC.

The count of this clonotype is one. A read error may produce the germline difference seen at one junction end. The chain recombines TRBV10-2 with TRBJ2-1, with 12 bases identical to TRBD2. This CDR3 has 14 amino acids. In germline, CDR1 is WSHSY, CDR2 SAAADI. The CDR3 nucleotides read TGCACCAGCAGACTAGCGGGAGTCTTGAATGAGCAATTCTTT. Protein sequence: CTSRLAGVLNEQFF.